Below, 29 T cell receptor beta chains from the same sample are listed, as sequenced in a study of blood T cell repertoires in COVID-19. Some clones are missing from TCRdb's copy, which holds only in-frame ones; the method was immunoSEQ multiplex PCR. The sample includes 120,000 or so clones, approximately 90% of them seen just once. Material for sequencing was peripheral blood. These receptors were collected from a man aged 40-50 years with acute or convalescent COVID-19.

The chain combines TRBV15 with TRBJ2-5, with a tentative D call TRBD2 (6 bases). The CDR3 is 11 amino acids. Germline V gives CDR1 LNHNV, CDR2 YYDKDF (reference sequence). V lost 8 bases to trimming and J lost 2 bases, with 6 bases between them. For the CDR3, the DNA is TGTGCCACCGGAGGGCAAGAGACCCAGTACTTC. Translated: CATGGQETQYF.

CDR3: CASSFTSGRAETQYF. As DNA, the CDR3 is TGTGCCAGCAGCTTTACTAGCGGGAGAGCAGAGACCCAGTACTTC. This chain uses TRBV11-2 with TRBJ2-5, with 11 bases lining up with TRBD2. The germline V gene has CDR1 SGHAT and CDR2 FQNNGV. V lost 3 bases to trimming and J lost 4 bases; unmatched junction nucleotides: 4. The CDR3 is made up of 15 amino acids.

The V and J genes are TRBV6-5 and TRBJ1-1, with D unresolved. CDR3 length equals 13 residues. Germline V gene lookup returns CDR1 MNHEY and CDR2 SVGAGI. V lost 8 bases and J lost 7, with 17 bases in between. The CDR3 sequence is CASLRTSSGEAFF. CDR3 DNA sequence: TGTGCCAGCCTTAGGACTAGCTCAGGTGAAGCTTTCTTT.

V is TRBV4-1 and J is TRBJ1-2; the D gene is possibly TRBD1 (5 bases). Germline CDR1 reads MGHRA; CDR2 reads YSYEKL. CDR3 length: 16 residues. Trimming left V 0 bases short and J 1 base short, with 12 bases between. The CDR3 DNA is TGCGCCAGCAGCCAAGAGGCAGGGCTACATAACTATGGCTACACCTTC. Translation gives CASSQEAGLHNYGYTF.

V and J are TRBV7-9 and TRBJ2-7; 8 bases fit TRBD1. Trimming took 4 bases from V and 4 from J; bases not matched to a gene: 6. Per the germline V gene, CDR1 is SEHNR and CDR2 is FQNEAQ (reference sequence). The CDR3 totals 14 residues. The DNA for the CDR3 is TGTGCCAGCAGCTCTCCCGGACAGGGTTACGAGCAGTACTTC. Encoded protein: CASSSPGQGYEQYF.

V and J are TRBV18 and TRBJ2-5, with a possible D match to TRBD1 (6 bases). V was trimmed by 3 bases and J by 2 bases, leaving 16 bases between them. Germline lookup yields CDR1 KGHSH and CDR2 LQKENI. CDR3 length: 16 residues. The CDR3 DNA sequence: TGTGCCAGCTCACCGTATCTTATGGGACAACAAGAGACCCAGTACTTC. Its protein product is CASSPYLMGQQETQYF.

V is TRBV7-2 and J is TRBJ2-2, with D uncertain. Per germline, CDR1 SGHTA and CDR2 FQGNSA. The length of the CDR3 is 12 residues. Deletions cut 3 bases from V and 5 bases from J, with 4 bases between. The CDR3 DNA reads as TGTGCCAGCAGCTTCGGGACCGGGGAGCTGTTTTTT. This encodes CASSFGTGELFF. Filled out from reference TRBV7-2 and TRBJ2-2, the complete variable domain reads GAGVSQSPSNKVTEKGKDVELRCDPISGHTALYWYRQSLGQGLEFLIYFQGNSAPDKSGLPSDRFSAERTGGSVSTLTIQRTQQEDSAVYLCASSFGTGELFFGEGSRLTVL.

The chain employs TRBV29-1 and TRBJ1-4, with a weak D call TRBD1 (6 bases). Germline loops: CDR1 SQVTM, CDR2 ANQGSEA. Trimming shortened V by 0 bases and J by 11 bases, and 22 bases separated the two germline ends. This CDR3 has 16 residues. In nucleotides, the CDR3 is TGCAGCGTTGAAGACCCGCGGGCCGGGGGGGCGAGTAAACTGTTTTTT. Encoded protein: CSVEDPRAGGASKLFF.

The V call is TRBV5-1, the J call TRBJ2-3; tentatively, D is TRBD1 (6 bases). This CDR3 has 16 residues. V lost 5 bases and J 0 bases, leaving 16 bases between the germline ends. Germline CDR1 is SGHRS and CDR2 is YFSETQ. CDR3 sequence (DNA): TGCGCCAGCAGGTACGAGGGACAACCTAGCACAGATACGCAGTATTTT. Protein sequence: CASRYEGQPSTDTQYF.

The genes are TRBV18 and TRBJ2-6; D gene uncertain. The V and J ends lost 3 bases and 2 bases respectively, with 14 bases between them. This CDR3 comprises 17 residues. Germline CDR1 and CDR2: KGHSH and LQKENI. The CDR3 region has the DNA TGTGCCAGCTCACCGGATTTCCGAGGCGCTGGGGCCAACGTCCTGACTTTC. This translates into CASSPDFRGAGANVLTF. Full variable domain (rest looked up from reference TRBV18 and TRBJ2-6): NAGVMQNPRHLVRRRGQEARLRCSPMKGHSHVYWYRQLPEEGLKFMVYLQKENIIDESGMPKERFSAEFPKEGPSILRIQQVVRGDSAAYFCASSPDFRGAGANVLTFGAGSRLTVL.

V usage is TRBV5-1 and J usage is TRBJ1-2; the D gene is possibly TRBD1 (6 bases). V was trimmed by 0 bases and J by 3 bases, leaving 15 bases between them. This CDR3 is 16 amino acids long. Germline loops: CDR1 SGHRS, CDR2 YFSETQ. The CDR3 DNA follows: TGCGCCAGCAGCTTGGCCTGGGGGCGATATGACTATGGCTACACCTTC. Protein product: CASSLAWGRYDYGYTF.

The rearrangement links TRBV27 to TRBJ2-1, with TRBD2 matching 8 bases. CDR3 length equals 15 residues. The V segment lost 5 bases and the J segment 8 bases; nucleotides outside the gene matches: 11. Germline-derived CDR1 and CDR2 are MNHEY and SMNVEV (reference sequence). CDR3 bases: TGTGCCAGCAGTAAACCGGGACTAGAAGGCGATGAGCAGTTCTTC. Translating gives CASSKPGLEGDEQFF.

Written as DNA, the CDR3 is TGTGCCAGTAGTATATCAGGGGGCGGCAATCAGCCCCAGCATTTT. Amino acids: CASSISGGGNQPQHF. The rearrangement uses TRBV19 and TRBJ1-5; TRBD1 matches at 8 bases. Germline V lookup: CDR1 LNHDA, CDR2 SQIVND (reference sequence). The CDR3 length is 15 residues. V lost 2 bases to trimming and J lost 2 bases; unmatched junction nucleotides: 2.

This chain uses TRBV4-3 with TRBJ2-3; no clear D. V was trimmed by 1 base and J by 7 bases, leaving 27 bases between them. Germline assignment: CDR1 LGHNA and CDR2 YSLEER. The length of the CDR3 is 19 residues. CDR3 in DNA: TGCGCCAGCAGCCAAGGCGGTTCTTATGGGTCTATGGGTTTCCATACGCAGTATTTT. Its translation: CASSQGGSYGSMGFHTQYF.

V usage is TRBV4-1 and J usage is TRBJ2-5; D gene ambiguous. The CDR3 sequence is 15 residues long. Germline lookup yields CDR1 MGHRA and CDR2 YSYEKL. The germline V and J ends were trimmed by 1 base and 0 bases, with 9 bases remaining between them. CDR3 in DNA: TGCGCCAGCAGCCAAGGTTCGTTGTACCAAGAGACCCAGTACTTC. Protein product: CASSQGSLYQETQYF.

Only a few counts were recorded for this clone. The chain recombines TRBV5-6 with TRBJ1-2; D is ambiguous. CDR3 length equals 14 residues. Germline V gene sequence: CDR1 SGHDT, CDR2 YYEEEE. V lost 6 bases, J lost 8 bases, and 20 bases lay in between. CDR3 sequence (DNA): TGTGCCAGCACCCATTTTTACCGGGGAAGGGGCTACACCTTC. It encodes CASTHFYRGRGYTF.

The V and J genes are TRBV19 and TRBJ2-5, with D perhaps TRBD2 (6 bases). V was clipped by 6 bases and J by 1 base, with 9 bases between them. CDR1 is LNHDA and CDR2 is SQIVND in the germline V gene (reference sequence). CDR3 size: 13 residues. Here the CDR3 DNA reads TGTGCCAGTAGCGGGAGAGCCCAAGAGACCCAGTACTTC. It translates to CASSGRAQETQYF.

V gene TRBV3-1 (or the pseudogene TRBV3-2) combines with J gene TRBJ2-7; a possible D gene is TRBD1 (6 bases). CDR1 and CDR2 (germline): LGHDT, YNNKEL (reference sequence). V dropped 1 base and J dropped 4 bases, with 14 bases sitting between them. The CDR3 sequence is 15 residues long. Here the CDR3 DNA reads TGTGCCAGCAGCCAAGGAAATGGGGGCCTTTACGAGCAGTACTTC. Protein product: CASSQGNGGLYEQYF.

This rearrangement joins TRBV20-1 to TRBJ1-5; D may be TRBD1 (6 bases). The germline V gene encodes CDR1 DFQATT and CDR2 SNEGSKA (reference sequence). Trimming removed 3 bases at V and 2 bases at J, with 11 bases between. CDR3 length equals 14 residues. CDR3 DNA sequence: TGCAGTGCTAGTTCTGGGGGCGGCAATCAGCCCCAGCATTTT. It yields the protein CSASSGGGNQPQHF.

The CDR3 nucleotides are TGTGCTAGTGGTTTGGCGCTACAGGGCAAGCGGCTTCAGCCCCAGCATTTT. This translates into CASGLALQGKRLQPQHF. The chain links TRBV12-5 to TRBJ1-5; maybe TRBD1 (6 bases). This CDR3 spans 17 amino acids. Trimming cost V 1 base and J 6 bases, with 19 bases left between them. CDR1 and CDR2 from the germline V gene are LGHNT and FRNRAP.

V is TRBV30 and J is TRBJ1-1, with D maybe TRBD1 (5 bases). V lost 0 bases to trimming and J lost 2 bases, with 16 bases between them. This CDR3 spans 16 amino acids. Germline V gene data show CDR1 as GTSNPN and CDR2 as SVGIG (reference sequence). Here the CDR3 reads CAWSVGPETVNTEAFF. In DNA, the CDR3 is TGTGCCTGGAGTGTCGGCCCAGAGACAGTTAACACTGAAGCTTTCTTT.

The DNA for the CDR3 is TGTGCCAGCAGCTTAGATTATCGGGGACAGGGTCTTATGAACACTGAAGCTTTCTTT. This gives the protein CASSLDYRGQGLMNTEAFF. The chain has TRBV11-2 and TRBJ1-1, with 9 bases matching TRBD1. With 0 bases clipped from V and 0 bases from J, the junction kept 11 bases outside the gene matches. The germline V gene encodes CDR1 SGHAT and CDR2 FQNNGV. The length of the CDR3 is 19 residues.

This clone was recorded once. The rearrangement uses TRBV13 and TRBJ2-3, with 8 bases lining up with TRBD2. Per the germline V gene, CDR1 is PRHDT and CDR2 is FYEKMQ (reference sequence). The CDR3 is 16 residues long. Germline trimming cut 5 bases from V and 3 bases from J; bases unmatched to any gene: 10. CDR3 sequence reads: CASSPGGGQRTDTQYF. For the CDR3, the DNA is TGTGCCAGCAGCCCCGGGGGGGGGCAGAGGACAGATACGCAGTATTTT.

This chain uses TRBV5-4 with TRBJ1-3; no firm D call. This CDR3 has 15 amino acids. CDR1 and CDR2 (germline): SGHNT, YYREEE (reference sequence). V was pared by 1 base and J by 0 bases, with 8 bases between. The CDR3 protein is CASSLRTLSGNTIYF. The CDR3 nucleotides read TGTGCCAGCAGCTTGCGGACTCTCTCTGGAAACACCATATATTTT.

This chain links TRBV7-8 with TRBJ2-7; TRBD2 matches at 13 bases. Germline assignment: CDR1 SGHVS and CDR2 FQNEAQ. V dropped 5 bases and J dropped 5; count of bases not matched to a gene: 6. The CDR3 length is 15 residues. The DNA of the CDR3 is TGTGCCAGCAGCCCGGGACTAGCGGGAATCAACGAGCAGTACTTC. Translating gives CASSPGLAGINEQYF.

The chain recombines TRBV11-2 with TRBJ1-5; D may be TRBD1 (5 bases). There are 17 residues in the CDR3. The V and J ends lost 5 bases and 2 bases respectively, with 19 bases between them. Germline V gives CDR1 SGHAT, CDR2 FQNNGV. The CDR3 coding sequence is TGTGCCAGCAGCCGCCCCGGAGGGGATCAAGGCAATCAGCCCCAGCATTTT. Protein product: CASSRPGGDQGNQPQHF.

The chain couples TRBV5-1 to TRBJ1-1, with D perhaps matching TRBD1 (5 bases). Trimming removed 7 bases from V and 1 base from J, with 14 bases in between. This CDR3 comprises 14 residues. Germline V lookup: CDR1 SGHRS, CDR2 YFSETQ. The CDR3 loop is CASRRTGENTEAFF. CDR3 nucleotide sequence: TGCGCCAGCCGACGGACGGGGGAGAACACTGAAGCTTTCTTT.

This sequence joins TRBV4-3 and TRBJ1-2; no clear D. Germline V lookup: CDR1 LGHNA, CDR2 YSLEER. The CDR3 totals 13 residues. Trimming took 0 bases from V and 7 from J, leaving 9 bases between them. For the CDR3, the DNA is TGCGCCAGCAGCCAAGATTTCGGGGTTGGCTACACCTTC. Its protein product is CASSQDFGVGYTF.

V and J are TRBV18 and TRBJ1-2; tentatively, D is TRBD1 (6 bases). Trimming pared 4 bases from V and 0 bases from J, leaving 9 bases between. Germline V gene data show CDR1 as KGHSH and CDR2 as LQKENI. This CDR3 spans 14 amino acids. The CDR3 spells CASSLTGPNYGYTF. The CDR3 bases are TGTGCCAGCTCACTGACAGGTCCTAACTATGGCTACACCTTC.